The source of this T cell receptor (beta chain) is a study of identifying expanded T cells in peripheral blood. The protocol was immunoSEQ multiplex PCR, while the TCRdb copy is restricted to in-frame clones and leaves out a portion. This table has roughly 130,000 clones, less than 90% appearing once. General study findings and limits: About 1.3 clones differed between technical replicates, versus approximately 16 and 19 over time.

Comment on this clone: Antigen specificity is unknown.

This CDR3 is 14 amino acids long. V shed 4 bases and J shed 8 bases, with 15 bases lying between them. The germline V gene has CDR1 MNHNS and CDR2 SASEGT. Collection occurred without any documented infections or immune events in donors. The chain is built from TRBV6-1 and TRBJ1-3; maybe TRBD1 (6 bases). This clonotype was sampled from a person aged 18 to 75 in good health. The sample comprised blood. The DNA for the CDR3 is TGTGCCAGCAGTGGGACAGAGCCTCGATACACCATATATTTT. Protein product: CASSGTEPRYTIYF.